Shown below are 30 T cell receptor beta chains from a single sample sequenced in a study of Ad26.COV2.S vaccination and SARS-CoV-2 variants. Treatment: around 19 received Ad26.COV2.S at low or high dose, single or two shots; 5 received placebo; per-sample allocation not given. The samples date from day 63 after the first vaccine or placebo injection. The assay was immunoSEQ multiplex PCR, and TCRdb's table has in-frame clones only and misses some. The sample carries some 480,000 clones, roughly 89% recorded once. The sample was peripheral blood, taken in a trial of Ad26.COV2.S vaccine versus placebo. These receptors were collected from a person between 18 and 65 years old who received the Ad26.COV2.S COVID-19 vaccine or a placebo.

The rearrangement joins TRBV28 to TRBJ2-6, with 7 bases identical to TRBD1. The CDR3 extends over 17 amino acids. Germline lookup yields CDR1 MDHEN and CDR2 SYDVKM. V gave up 1 base and J gave up 2 bases; unmatched junction bases: 5. The DNA of the CDR3 is TGTGCCAGCAGTTTATTTCGCCAGGGGGCTGGGGCCAACGTCCTGACTTTC. The encoded protein is CASSLFRQGAGANVLTF.

V gene TRBV5-1 combines with J gene TRBJ2-1; the D call may be TRBD1 or TRBD2 (5 bases each). There are 15 residues in the CDR3. CDR1 and CDR2 from the germline V gene are SGHRS and YFSETQ. The ends were cut back, 6 bases at V and 8 bases at J, with 21 bases in the middle. CDR3 protein: CASKPNRDQGHEQFF. The DNA of the CDR3 is TGCGCCAGCAAACCTAACCGGGATCAGGGTCATGAGCAGTTCTTC.

V is TRBV18 and J is TRBJ2-5; D may be TRBD1 (6 bases). Trimming left V 3 bases short and J 4 bases short, with 15 bases between. The CDR3 runs to 15 residues. Germline V CDR1 and CDR2: KGHSH, LQKENI. CDR3 nucleotides: TGTGCCAGCTCACCGAGACAAGGGACACGAGAGACCCAGTACTTC. This gives the protein CASSPRQGTRETQYF.

This chain connects TRBV5-4 to TRBJ1-5; the D is unclear. Trimming took 0 bases from V and 7 from J, leaving 14 bases between them. Germline assignment: CDR1 SGHNT and CDR2 YYREEE (reference sequence). The CDR3 length is 15 residues. For the CDR3, the DNA is TGTGCCAGCAGCTTGGGCGGAATTAACCCCCAGCCCCAGCATTTT. Its protein is CASSLGGINPQPQHF.

The chain is built from TRBV5-4 and TRBJ1-2; D not resolved. The CDR3 has 12 amino acids. The V and J ends lost 5 bases and 2 bases respectively, with 7 bases between them. Germline loops: CDR1 SGHNT, CDR2 YYREEE (reference sequence). The CDR3 is CASSWQNYGYTF. The DNA for the CDR3 is TGTGCCAGCAGTTGGCAGAACTATGGCTACACCTTC.

This chain uses TRBV7-2 with TRBJ2-4; D assignment may be TRBD1 or TRBD2 (6 bases each). The germline CDR1 and CDR2 sequences are SGHTA and FQGNSA. The CDR3 consists of 16 residues. Trimming took off 5 bases at V and 0 bases at J, with 14 bases between the two ends. The CDR3 DNA reads TGTGCCAGCAGCCCTGAGGGGGGACGAGCCAAAAACATTCAGTACTTC. The encoded protein is CASSPEGGRAKNIQYF.

The V and J genes are TRBV5-1 and TRBJ2-4; TRBD2 matches at 9 bases. There are 16 residues in the CDR3. With V trimmed by 0 bases and J by 5 bases, 6 bases remained unmatched. Germline CDR1 and CDR2: SGHRS and YFSETQ. CDR3 bases: TGCGCCAGCAGCTTGGTAGGCGGGAGGGTTCAAAACATTCAGTACTTC. This sequence encodes CASSLVGGRVQNIQYF. Filled out from reference TRBV5-1 and TRBJ2-4, the complete variable domain reads KAGVTQTPRYLIKTRGQQVTLSCSPISGHRSVSWYQQTPGQGLQFLFEYFSETQRNKGNFPGRFSGRQFSNSRSEMNVSTLELGDSALYLCASSLVGGRVQNIQYFGAGTRLSVL.

This sequence joins TRBV2 and TRBJ1-5; TRBD1 is a possible D gene (5 bases). V was clipped by 3 bases and J by 0 bases, with 12 bases between them. The CDR3 sequence is 16 residues long. Per the germline V gene, CDR1 is SNHLY and CDR2 is FYNNEI. The CDR3 loop reads CASSEPGLDSNQPQHF. The CDR3 bases are TGTGCCAGCAGTGAGCCAGGGTTAGATAGCAATCAGCCCCAGCATTTT.

This clone appeared a few times. The chain carries TRBV5-1 and TRBJ2-7; D ambiguous. The germline V gene encodes CDR1 SGHRS and CDR2 YFSETQ. Trimming pared 3 bases from V and 0 bases from J, leaving 10 bases between. This CDR3 has 14 amino acids. CDR3 nucleotides: TGCGCCAGCAGCTCGGACGCCCACTCCTACGAGCAGTACTTC. The encoded protein is CASSSDAHSYEQYF.

The chain uses TRBV5-5 and TRBJ1-5, with 7 bases lining up with TRBD1. Germline V gene lookup returns CDR1 SGHKS and CDR2 YYEKEE (reference sequence). Trimming at V came to 3 bases and at J to 6 bases, leaving 9 bases not matched to a gene. The CDR3 runs 15 residues. The chain's CDR3 is CASSWGTGVGQPQHF. The CDR3 bases are TGTGCCAGCAGCTGGGGTACAGGGGTTGGTCAGCCCCAGCATTTT.

V is TRBV4-3 and J is TRBJ2-1; D remains ambiguous. The CDR3 runs to 13 residues. Trimming cost V 0 bases and J 9 bases, with 9 bases left between them. Germline V gives CDR1 LGHNA, CDR2 YSLEER. DNA of the CDR3: TGCGCCAGCAGCCAAGATACTATGAGTGAGCAGTTCTTC. It specifies CASSQDTMSEQFF.

The sample holds a few counts of this clone. J is TRBJ1-2 and V is TRBV9; possible D gene TRBD1, 5 bases. CDR1 and CDR2 (germline): SGDLS, YYNGEE. This CDR3 is built from 12 residues. V was trimmed by 3 bases and J by 8 bases, leaving 11 bases between them. CDR3 sequence reads: CASSGTQQGYTF. The CDR3 coding sequence is TGTGCCAGCAGCGGGACACAGCAGGGCTACACCTTC.

The V gene is TRBV7-9, the J gene TRBJ2-1; D is undetermined. This CDR3 is 13 amino acids long. Germline V CDR1 and CDR2: SEHNR, FQNEAQ (reference sequence). V was pared by 5 bases and J by 7 bases, with 12 bases between. CDR3 sequence (DNA): TGTGCCAGCAGCCCCCGTCTCCAGAATGAGCAGTTCTTC. Its protein product is CASSPRLQNEQFF.

V gene TRBV19 combines with J gene TRBJ2-7; D may be TRBD2 (6 bases). The CDR3 has 15 residues. The V end lost 5 bases, the J end lost 2 bases, and 16 bases lay between the germline ends. Germline CDR1 reads LNHDA; CDR2 reads SQIVND (reference sequence). The chain's CDR3 is CASSQNQPGAYEQYF. Written as DNA, the CDR3 is TGTGCCAGTAGTCAAAATCAGCCGGGAGCCTACGAGCAGTACTTC.

The V and J genes are TRBV25-1 and TRBJ2-3; possibly TRBD1 for D (6 bases). Trimming removed 8 bases from V and 1 base from J, with 16 bases in between. There are 15 residues in the CDR3. The germline V gene has CDR1 MGHDK and CDR2 SYGVNS. The CDR3 bases are TGTGCCAGCTCCCCCAGGGGAGTGGGCACAGATACGCAGTATTTT. Translated: CASSPRGVGTDTQYF.

The rearrangement joins TRBV9 to TRBJ2-1; TRBD2 is a possible D gene (7 bases). Per the germline V gene, CDR1 is SGDLS and CDR2 is YYNGEE. The CDR3 has 15 residues. Trimming stripped 4 bases from V and 9 bases from J, with 20 bases between. CDR3 residues: CASSIGLGGLGEQFF. DNA of the CDR3: TGTGCCAGCAGCATAGGACTAGGGGGTTTGGGTGAGCAGTTCTTC.

The gene calls are TRBV6-5 and TRBJ2-3; 7 bases are shared with TRBD1. The CDR3 spans 15 residues. J lost 2 bases, V lost 5 bases, and 7 bases had no gene match. Germline lookup yields CDR1 MNHEY and CDR2 SVGAGI. The CDR3 is CASSHTGETTDTQYF. CDR3 DNA sequence: TGTGCCAGCAGTCATACAGGGGAGACCACAGATACGCAGTATTTT.

The chain joins TRBV13 to TRBJ2-7, with a weak D call TRBD1 (6 bases). Trimming left V 6 bases short and J 3 bases short, with 9 bases between. Germline V lookup: CDR1 PRHDT, CDR2 FYEKMQ (reference sequence). CDR3 length equals 12 residues. Written as DNA, the CDR3 is TGTGCCAGCAGTCTCAGGGGCTACGAGCAGTACTTC. Its translation: CASSLRGYEQYF.

This clone was detected a few times. The gene calls are TRBV10-1 and TRBJ2-3, with 9 bases fitting TRBD2. The CDR3 is 14 residues long. Germline loops: CDR1 WNHNN, CDR2 SYGVQD (reference sequence). V trimming: 9 bases; J trimming: 4 bases; junction bases outside the gene matches: 8. The CDR3 DNA is TGCGCCAGATCAGCGGGAGGAATCTCAGATACGCAGTATTTT. As protein: CARSAGGISDTQYF.

V and J are TRBV11-2 and TRBJ2-1; unclear D gene. Per germline, CDR1 SGHAT and CDR2 FQNNGV. The germline V and J ends were trimmed by 0 bases and 2 bases, with 11 bases remaining between them. The CDR3 totals 16 residues. Here the CDR3 reads CASSLDPPGPYNEQFF. As DNA, the CDR3 is TGTGCCAGCAGCTTAGATCCCCCAGGCCCCTACAATGAGCAGTTCTTC. Full variable domain (rest looked up from reference TRBV11-2 and TRBJ2-1): EAGVAQSPRYKIIEKRQSVAFWCNPISGHATLYWYQQILGQGPKLLIQFQNNGVVDDSQLPKDRFSAERLKGVDSTLKIQPAKLEDSAVYLCASSLDPPGPYNEQFFGPGTRLTVL.

The chain couples TRBV12-3 or TRBV12-4 to TRBJ2-7, with 7 bases aligning to TRBD1. This CDR3 is 12 amino acids long. The V gene end was trimmed by 7 bases and the J gene end by 3 bases; junction bases not matched to a gene: 3. In DNA, the CDR3 is TGTGCCAGCACTCCAGGGGGCTACGAGCAGTACTTC. Translation: CASTPGGYEQYF.

V is TRBV11-2 and J is TRBJ2-3, with TRBD2 matching 14 bases. J was trimmed by 8 bases and V by 1 base; bases with no gene match: 5. The CDR3 loop spans 16 amino acids. Germline loops: CDR1 SGHAT, CDR2 FQNNGV. The CDR3 sequence is CASSLAGGTSGSTQYF. The CDR3 nucleotides read TGTGCCAGCAGCTTAGCGGGGGGGACTAGCGGGAGTACGCAGTATTTT.

The chain employs TRBV29-1 and TRBJ2-7; possible D gene TRBD2, 6 bases. The CDR3 sequence is 13 residues long. V was shortened by 8 bases and J by 0 bases, with 14 bases between the two germline ends. CDR1 is SQVTM and CDR2 is ANQGSEA in the germline V gene. The CDR3 is CSTGGGNSYEQYF. For the CDR3, the DNA is TGCAGCACGGGTGGGGGGAACTCCTACGAGCAGTACTTC.

V gene TRBV11-3 combines with J gene TRBJ2-7, with no clear D. The CDR3 runs 13 residues. Germline V gene sequence: CDR1 SGHNT, CDR2 YENEEA. V dropped 5 bases and J dropped 3 bases, with 11 bases sitting between them. The CDR3 sequence: CASSPGPFYEQYF. The CDR3 DNA sequence: TGTGCCAGCAGCCCCGGACCCTTCTACGAGCAGTACTTC.

The rearrangement joins TRBV6-1 to TRBJ1-1; D gene uncertain. The CDR3 is 15 residues long. V shed 2 bases and J shed 1 base, with 11 bases lying between them. The germline V gene has CDR1 MNHNS and CDR2 SASEGT. CDR3 amino acids: CASSEQGGANTEAFF. CDR3 DNA: TGTGCCAGCAGTGAACAAGGCGGCGCGAACACTGAAGCTTTCTTT.

This rearrangement joins TRBV6-5 to TRBJ2-7; D is perhaps TRBD1 (6 bases). Per the germline V gene, CDR1 is MNHEY and CDR2 is SVGAGI. The CDR3 is made up of 14 amino acids. Between the trimmed V and J ends, which lost 6 bases and 2 bases, there was a span of 14 bases. CDR3 sequence: CASRTTGLPYEQYF. CDR3 DNA sequence: TGTGCCAGCAGAACTACAGGGTTGCCCTACGAGCAGTACTTC.

The chain couples TRBV2 to TRBJ1-1; possibly TRBD1 for D (5 bases). This CDR3 has 15 residues. Looked up from germline, CDR1 is SNHLY and CDR2 is FYNNEI. The V end lost 2 bases, the J end lost 2 bases, and 12 bases lay between the germline ends. CDR3 amino acids: CASSEPRGRNTEAFF. The CDR3 coding sequence is TGTGCCAGCAGTGAACCGAGGGGAAGAAACACTGAAGCTTTCTTT.

The CDR3 region has the DNA TGTGCCAGCAGCCCGCTTGAGTGGGGCAGTTCCTACGAGCAGTACTTC. Translation gives CASSPLEWGSSYEQYF. The chain uses TRBV27 and TRBJ2-7; TRBD1 might be the D (5 bases). Germline loops: CDR1 MNHEY, CDR2 SMNVEV (reference sequence). Trimming left V 6 bases short and J 1 base short, with 19 bases between. The CDR3 is 16 amino acids.

The J gene is TRBJ1-2, the V gene TRBV28, with a tentative D call TRBD1 (5 bases). Trimming took off 1 base at V and 4 bases at J, with 13 bases between the two ends. Per the germline V gene, CDR1 is MDHEN and CDR2 is SYDVKM. The CDR3 contains 15 residues. The CDR3 sequence: CASSLLGPRAYGYTF. In nucleotides, the CDR3 is TGTGCCAGCAGTTTATTGGGGCCGAGGGCCTATGGCTACACCTTC.

V is TRBV6-6 and J is TRBJ2-1; TRBD2 matches at 8 bases. Per the germline V gene, CDR1 is MNHNY and CDR2 is SVGAGI (reference sequence). Trimming cost V 2 bases and J 7 bases; bases outside gene matches: 10. The CDR3 totals 16 residues. This CDR3 is CASSYRLAGHNNEQFF. As DNA, the CDR3 is TGTGCCAGCAGTTACCGCCTAGCGGGTCACAATAATGAGCAGTTCTTC.